The 26 T cell receptor beta chains listed next were all sequenced from one sample in a study of Graves' ophthalmopathy and Graves' hyperthyroidism. Amplified material comprised TCR beta CDR3 regions derived from RNA transcripts. Amplification began with first-round RT-PCR using HTBI primers, then second-round multiplex PCR was performed. One entry per CDR3 protein results from TCRdb running MiXCR on the multiplex PCR reads. Of just over 600,000 distinct CDR3 sequences in the sample, roughly 20% were seen once. Sequencing was carried out using peripheral blood. These TCRs come from a woman under 30 with stable Graves' hyperthyroidism. Some clones in this sample may be carry-over from other donors' samples.

This clonotype was detected ten times or more. The chain couples TRBV6-2 or TRBV6-3 to TRBJ2-4; 8 bases line up with TRBD2. The CDR3 has 13 residues. V lost 7 bases, J lost 8 bases, and 7 bases stayed unmatched. Germline CDR1 MNHEY, CDR2 SVGEGT. As DNA, the CDR3 is TGTGCCAGCATCGACCCCGGGAGGGACATTCAGTACTTC. It encodes CASIDPGRDIQYF.

The chain links TRBV6-5 to TRBJ2-4; D uncertain. With 4 bases removed from V and 6 bases from J, the gap between germline ends came to 7 bases. CDR3 length: 12 amino acids. The germline V gene encodes CDR1 MNHEY and CDR2 SVGAGI. As DNA, the CDR3 is TGTGCCAGCAGTTTGCGGCTAAACATTCAGTACTTC. Translated: CASSLRLNIQYF.

Ten or more counts support this clonotype. The rearrangement uses TRBV2 and TRBJ2-5; 8 bases match TRBD2. The junction had 9 bases not matched to a gene; V was cut back by 2 bases and J by 7 bases. The CDR3 is made up of 15 amino acids. CDR1 SNHLY and CDR2 FYNNEI come from the germline V gene. CDR3 in DNA: TGTGCCAGCAGTGAATTCGCGGGAGGCGATCGGACCCAGTACTTC. It specifies CASSEFAGGDRTQYF.

The rearrangement uses TRBV10-2 and TRBJ1-5, with 9 bases lining up with TRBD1. Germline assignment: CDR1 WSHSY and CDR2 SAAADI. CDR3 length equals 14 residues. After removal of 6 bases from V and 7 bases from J, the junction contained 7 bases not matched to a gene. The CDR3 sequence: CASRDLGQGQPQHF. For the CDR3, the DNA is TGCGCCAGCAGGGACCTGGGACAGGGCCAGCCCCAGCATTTT.

This clonotype was seen only a few times. The V gene is TRBV29-1, the J gene TRBJ1-2, with D uncertain. Germline V CDR1 and CDR2: SQVTM, ANQGSEA. This CDR3 has 14 amino acids. The V and J ends lost 1 base and 5 bases respectively, with 14 bases between them. The CDR3 region is CSVEASSSSYGYTF. Written as DNA, the CDR3 is TGCAGCGTTGAAGCGAGTTCCAGTTCATATGGCTACACCTTC.

This clonotype has at least ten counts. The V and J genes are TRBV2 and TRBJ2-7; 7 nucleotides agree with TRBD1. This CDR3 region has 14 residues. Per the germline V gene, CDR1 is SNHLY and CDR2 is FYNNEI. V shed 4 bases and J 3 bases; nucleotides not matched to a gene: 6. DNA for the CDR3: TGTGCCAGCAGTGCCCCGGGACAGAACTACGAGCAGTACTTC. Encoded protein: CASSAPGQNYEQYF.

This clonotype was seen repeatedly, ten times or more. The chain has TRBV24-1 and TRBJ1-6; TRBD1 matches at 7 bases. The V segment lost 5 bases and the J segment 14 bases; nucleotides outside the gene matches: 8. This CDR3 contains 13 residues. Per germline, CDR1 KGHDR and CDR2 SFDVKD. The CDR3 is CATSGQGGPALHF. CDR3 in DNA: TGTGCCACCAGTGGCCAGGGGGGCCCGGCCCTCCACTTT.

On this clonotype itself: The junction and the germline gene differ at one end; a read error may be behind it. The chain links TRBV12-3 or TRBV12-4 to TRBJ2-7, with TRBD2 matching over 13 bases. This CDR3 spans 16 amino acids. Here the CDR3 DNA reads TGTGCCAGCAGCTTAGTCTGGACTAGCGGGAGCTACGAGCAGTACTTC. It translates to CASSLVWTSGSYEQYF.

J is TRBJ2-7 and V is TRBV2; D is perhaps TRBD1 (5 bases). The germline V gene has CDR1 SNHLY and CDR2 FYNNEI. This CDR3 comprises 15 residues. Deletions cut 6 bases from V and 1 base from J, with 16 bases between. The DNA of the CDR3 is TGTGCCAGCAGGTTTGGGGCGCGATCTTCCTACGAGCAGTACTTC. Its protein is CASRFGARSSYEQYF.

This chain links TRBV30 with TRBJ1-2; a possible D gene is TRBD1 (6 bases). Germline loops: CDR1 GTSNPN, CDR2 SVGIG (reference sequence). V lost 4 bases and J 4 bases, leaving 13 bases between the germline ends. This CDR3 has 13 amino acids. CDR3 amino acids: CAWMTGRGYGYTF. DNA of the CDR3: TGTGCCTGGATGACAGGCAGGGGCTATGGCTACACCTTC.

The table lists this clonotype with a few counts. This chain joins TRBV6-2 or TRBV6-3 and TRBJ2-2; no reliable D call. CDR1 is MNHEY, CDR2 SVGEGT, per germline. The CDR3 loop spans 14 amino acids. Deletions cut 0 bases from V and 7 bases from J, with 9 bases between. CDR3 sequence reads: CASSYSRGFGELFF. The CDR3 region has the DNA TGTGCCAGCAGTTACTCGAGAGGATTCGGGGAGCTGTTTTTT.

This clonotype was counted ten times or more. The V call is TRBV6-5, the J call TRBJ2-7; D call uncertain. CDR3 length: 15 residues. The germline gives CDR1 MNHEY, CDR2 SVGAGI. Trimming left V 2 bases short and J 3 bases short, with 14 bases between. The CDR3 DNA follows: TGTGCCAGCAGTTACAGGGCCGAAGGTAGCTACGAGCAGTACTTC. This sequence encodes CASSYRAEGSYEQYF.

This clonotype came up many times. This chain connects TRBV12-3 or TRBV12-4 to TRBJ1-1, with a weak D call TRBD1 (5 bases). The CDR3 sequence is 13 residues long. V was cut by 3 bases and J by 4 bases, with 9 bases left in between. CDR3 coding DNA: TGTGCCAGCAGTTTTTTGAGGGGCACTGAAGCTTTCTTT. This codes for CASSFLRGTEAFF.

The chain recombines TRBV12-3 or TRBV12-4 with TRBJ2-7; perhaps TRBD2 as D (5 bases). There are 13 residues in the CDR3. With 2 bases removed from V and 4 bases from J, the gap between germline ends came to 9 bases. The CDR3: CASSLRRLYEQYF. The CDR3 DNA reads as TGTGCCAGCAGTTTAAGGAGGTTGTACGAGCAGTACTTC.

The rearrangement joins TRBV19 to TRBJ1-2; 8 bases are a match to TRBD1. Germline loops: CDR1 LNHDA, CDR2 SQIVND (reference sequence). This CDR3 contains 14 residues. V lost 5 bases, J lost 4 bases, and 6 bases stayed unmatched. The CDR3 protein is CASSRDRGIYGYTF. In nucleotides, the CDR3 is TGTGCCAGTAGTCGCGACAGGGGAATCTATGGCTACACCTTC.

This clonotype was seen repeatedly, ten times or more. V usage is TRBV9 and J usage is TRBJ2-7, with D uncertain. The CDR3 is made up of 14 amino acids. Germline V CDR1 and CDR2: SGDLS, YYNGEE. Between the trimmed V and J ends, which lost 2 bases and 3 bases, there was a span of 12 bases. As DNA, the CDR3 is TGTGCCAGCAGCGTCACCCCGGTGGGCTACGAGCAGTACTTC. It encodes CASSVTPVGYEQYF.

The chain carries TRBV28 and TRBJ2-7; 9 bases line up with TRBD1. The germline CDR1 and CDR2 sequences are MDHEN and SYDVKM. The CDR3 spans 15 residues. V shed 5 bases and J 5 bases; nucleotides not matched to a gene: 10. CDR3 DNA: TGTGCCAGCAGTGCCAACAGGGGGCAGAGCGACGAGCAGTACTTC. Amino acid sequence: CASSANRGQSDEQYF. Combining the CDR3 with reference TRBV28 and TRBJ2-7 gives the whole variable domain DVKVTQSSRYLVKRTGEKVFLECVQDMDHENMFWYRQDPGLGLRLIYFSYDVKMKEKGDIPEGYSVSREKKERFSLILESASTNQTSMYLCASSANRGQSDEQYFGPGTRLTVT.

The chain carries TRBV6-2 or TRBV6-3 and TRBJ1-1; D remains unclear. Germline CDR1 MNHEY, CDR2 SVGEGT. Trimming pared 7 bases from V and 1 base from J, leaving 13 bases between. The CDR3 has 14 residues. In nucleotides, the CDR3 is TGTGCCAGCACCTATTTAAGGCGGAACACTGAAGCTTTCTTT. Protein sequence: CASTYLRRNTEAFF.

This rearrangement joins TRBV20-1 to TRBJ1-2; 7 nucleotides match TRBD1. V was clipped by 6 bases and J by 8 bases; unmatched bases: 6. From germline, CDR1 is DFQATT and CDR2 SNEGSKA (reference sequence). CDR3 length: 11 residues. CDR3 residues: CSAQTGRGYTF. DNA for the CDR3: TGCAGTGCGCAGACAGGGCGAGGCTACACCTTC.

This clonotype was detected a few times. V usage is TRBV5-1 and J usage is TRBJ1-5; unclear D gene. The CDR3 is 15 residues long. From germline, CDR1 is SGHRS and CDR2 YFSETQ. V lost 0 bases, J lost 6 bases, and 13 bases lay in between. The CDR3 DNA reads as TGCGCCAGCAGCTTGGGTGGGAAGGCCCCTCAGCCCCAGCATTTT. Its protein is CASSLGGKAPQPQHF.

The chain uses TRBV2 and TRBJ1-1, with D tentatively TRBD1 (5 bases). The CDR3 totals 15 residues. The germline gives CDR1 SNHLY, CDR2 FYNNEI. V dropped 1 base and J dropped 1 base, with 10 bases sitting between them. CDR3 protein: CASSEGAGWNTEAFF. In nucleotides, the CDR3 is TGTGCCAGCAGTGAAGGAGCAGGGTGGAACACTGAAGCTTTCTTT.

V gene TRBV11-2 combines with J gene TRBJ2-7; TRBD1 matches at 8 bases. This CDR3 region has 17 residues. Trimming removed 4 bases from V and 0 bases from J; junction bases left unmatched: 11. The germline gives CDR1 SGHAT, CDR2 FQNNGV. This CDR3 is CASSSPGQGRSSYEQYF. The CDR3 bases are TGTGCCAGCAGCTCCCCCGGACAGGGACGGAGCTCCTACGAGCAGTACTTC.

This clonotype was recorded many times. The V and J genes are TRBV3-1 and TRBJ1-2, with D perhaps matching TRBD1 (5 bases). The length of the CDR3 is 14 residues. The germline V gene has CDR1 LGHDT and CDR2 YNNKEL (reference sequence). The V and J ends lost 1 base and 4 bases respectively, with 10 bases between them. In nucleotides, the CDR3 is TGTGCCAGCAGCCAAGCCGGGACGGTCTATGGCTACACCTTC. Protein: CASSQAGTVYGYTF. Full variable domain (outside the CDR3, taken from reference TRBV3-1 and TRBJ1-2): DTAVSQTPKYLVTQMGNDKSIKCEQNLGHDTMYWYKQDSKKFLKIMFSYNNKELIINETVPNRFSPKSPDKAHLNLHINSLELGDSAVYFCASSQAGTVYGYTFGSGTRLTVV.

In its sample, this clonotype was seen many times. V is TRBV28 and J is TRBJ2-7, with unresolved D. Germline assignment: CDR1 MDHEN and CDR2 SYDVKM. The V end lost 6 bases, the J end lost 2 bases, and 14 bases lay between the germline ends. There are 14 residues in the CDR3. In DNA, the CDR3 is TGTGCCAGCAGCCTCCCCTGGAGCCCCTACGAGCAGTACTTC. Protein product: CASSLPWSPYEQYF.

The chain combines TRBV5-1 with TRBJ2-7, with D unresolved. CDR1 is SGHRS, CDR2 YFSETQ, per germline. The CDR3 has 14 residues. The V end lost 0 bases, the J end lost 3 bases, and 10 bases lay between the germline ends. This chain's CDR3 is CASSLATGIYEQYF. The DNA of the CDR3 is TGCGCCAGCAGCTTGGCGACTGGGATCTACGAGCAGTACTTC.

The V gene is TRBV28, the J gene TRBJ2-5, with D possibly TRBD1 on 6 matching bases. The CDR3 length is 17 residues. Germline assignment: CDR1 MDHEN and CDR2 SYDVKM. The germline V and J ends were trimmed by 5 bases and 1 base, with 20 bases remaining between them. In DNA, the CDR3 is TGTGCCAGCAGTCCCTCCCGTAGATACAGGGTCCAAGAGACCCAGTACTTC. Translated, it gives CASSPSRRYRVQETQYF.